These 29 T cell receptor beta chains came from one sample sequenced in a study of cytomegalovirus exposure and HLA in healthy donors. Primers for the PCR totalled 60 Vbeta and 13 Jbeta. TCRdb keeps only in-frame clones here, not all; method: immunoSEQ multiplex PCR. The sample shows 150,000 to 200,000 clones, over 75% of them seen only once. The sequencing sample was made of PBMCs. All receptors derive from a female donor in good health and CMV-seronegative.

The chain recombines TRBV9 with TRBJ1-4; no definite D call. V lost 1 base and J 7 bases, leaving 14 bases between the germline ends. The CDR3 has 15 amino acids. The germline gives CDR1 SGDLS, CDR2 YYNGEE. CDR3 nucleotides: TGTGCCAGCAGCGTACTGGCGAGCTCAGGTGAAAAACTGTTTTTT. Its translation is CASSVLASSGEKLFF.

This chain joins TRBV12-5 and TRBJ2-1; 12 bases align to TRBD2. The CDR3 extends over 19 amino acids. Germline V gene sequence: CDR1 LGHNT, CDR2 FRNRAP. The V segment lost 3 bases and the J segment 0 bases; nucleotides outside the gene matches: 9. CDR3 nucleotides: TGTGCTAGTGGTTTTTCCCGGGGGACTAGCGGGTACTCCTACAATGAGCAGTTCTTC. Translation: CASGFSRGTSGYSYNEQFF.

V gene TRBV6-6 combines with J gene TRBJ1-5; D is undetermined. Germline CDR1 reads MNHNY; CDR2 reads SVGAGI (reference sequence). CDR3 length: 15 amino acids. Trimming took 0 bases from V and 5 from J, leaving 11 bases between them. The DNA for the CDR3 is TGTGCCAGCAGTTACTCTCGCCCCACAGATCAGCCCCAGCATTTT. As protein: CASSYSRPTDQPQHF.

This chain joins TRBV9 and TRBJ2-1; no clear D. The ends were cut back, 0 bases at V and 1 base at J, with 8 bases in the middle. This CDR3 contains 15 residues. Looked up from germline, CDR1 is SGDLS and CDR2 is YYNGEE. CDR3 in DNA: TGTGCCAGCAGCGTAGGAGCTAGTTCCTACAATGAGCAGTTCTTC. The encoded protein is CASSVGASSYNEQFF.

The V and J genes are TRBV11-3 and TRBJ2-5, with D perhaps matching TRBD2 (7 bases). The CDR3 runs to 15 residues. Deletions cut 3 bases from V and 2 bases from J, with 13 bases between. Germline values: CDR1 SGHNT, CDR2 YENEEA. CDR3 loop: CASSLRGGDQETQYF. The DNA of the CDR3 is TGTGCCAGCAGCTTGAGGGGGGGAGATCAAGAGACCCAGTACTTC. The whole variable domain, filled in from reference TRBV11-3 and TRBJ2-5, reads EAGVVQSPRYKIIEKKQPVAFWCNPISGHNTLYWYLQNLGQGPELLIRYENEEAVDDSQLPKDRFSAERLKGVDSTLKIQPAELGDSAVYLCASSLRGGDQETQYFGPGTRLLVL.

This chain connects TRBV6-6 to TRBJ2-2; D unresolved. The CDR3 sequence is 15 residues long. V was pared by 4 bases and J by 0 bases, with 9 bases between. The germline V gene has CDR1 MNHNY and CDR2 SVGAGI (reference sequence). The CDR3 spells CASSLLPANTGELFF. For the CDR3, the DNA is TGTGCCAGCAGTTTACTACCCGCGAACACCGGGGAGCTGTTTTTT.

The chain is built from TRBV29-1 and TRBJ1-1, with unresolved D. Germline CDR1 is SQVTM and CDR2 is ANQGSEA. This CDR3 spans 11 amino acids. Between the trimmed V and J ends, which lost 4 bases and 4 bases, there was a span of 7 bases. The CDR3 sequence is CSVVRGTEAFF. The CDR3 nucleotides are TGCAGCGTTGTACGCGGCACTGAAGCTTTCTTT.

The chain is built from TRBV5-1 and TRBJ2-7; TRBD1 might be the D (6 bases). Germline V CDR1 and CDR2: SGHRS, YFSETQ. V lost 0 bases and J lost 2, with 12 bases in between. There are 15 residues in the CDR3. CDR3 nucleotide sequence: TGCGCCAGCAGCTTGGCCCCAGGGGTACCCTACGAGCAGTACTTC. Amino acids: CASSLAPGVPYEQYF.

The chain couples TRBV7-2 to TRBJ2-3, with D perhaps TRBD2 (5 bases). The germline gives CDR1 SGHTA, CDR2 FQGNSA. This CDR3 contains 13 residues. V shed 4 bases and J shed 10 bases, with 15 bases lying between them. The CDR3 DNA reads as TGTGCCAGCAGCTCGACTATCCAGGTACCGCAGTATTTT. It translates to CASSSTIQVPQYF. Using reference TRBV7-2 and TRBJ2-3 for the parts outside the CDR3, the full variable domain is GAGVSQSPSNKVTEKGKDVELRCDPISGHTALYWYRQSLGQGLEFLIYFQGNSAPDKSGLPSDRFSAERTGGSVSTLTIQRTQQEDSAVYLCASSSTIQVPQYFGPGTRLTVL.

The J gene is TRBJ2-2, the V gene TRBV5-4, with a possible D match to TRBD2 (6 bases). This CDR3 region has 15 residues. Trimming took off 4 bases at V and 5 bases at J, with 15 bases between the two ends. Germline V lookup: CDR1 SGHNT, CDR2 YYREEE (reference sequence). Here the CDR3 DNA reads TGTGCCAGCAGCAACGGACTAAGTTGGACCGGGGAGCTGTTTTTT. Protein sequence: CASSNGLSWTGELFF.

CDR3 sequence: CASSPPSGRDYSNQPQHF. CDR3 sequence (DNA): TGTGCCAGCTCACCACCCTCGGGGAGGGATTATAGCAATCAGCCCCAGCATTTT. This chain joins TRBV18 and TRBJ1-5, with D hard to call. Germline V gives CDR1 KGHSH, CDR2 LQKENI. Trimming left V 0 bases short and J 0 bases short, with 15 bases between. The CDR3 contains 18 residues.

The chain uses TRBV6-6 and TRBJ2-7; 9 bases match TRBD1. The CDR3 consists of 16 residues. Germline V gene lookup returns CDR1 MNHNY and CDR2 SVGAGI (reference sequence). J lost 1 base, V lost 6 bases, and 10 bases had no gene match. CDR3 sequence: CASSPQRTGVSYEQYF. The DNA of the CDR3 is TGTGCCAGCAGCCCGCAAAGGACAGGGGTTTCCTACGAGCAGTACTTC.

The rearrangement uses TRBV9 and TRBJ2-1; 11 positions agree with TRBD2. J gave up 11 bases and V 0 bases, and 7 bases lay outside the gene matches. CDR3 length: 15 residues. Germline assignment: CDR1 SGDLS and CDR2 YYNGEE. The CDR3 here is CASSVASGGSPKQFF. The CDR3 coding sequence is TGTGCCAGCAGCGTAGCTAGCGGGGGGTCCCCGAAGCAGTTCTTC.

This sequence joins TRBV30 and TRBJ2-5; TRBD1 might be the D (5 bases). Germline CDR1 is GTSNPN and CDR2 is SVGIG (reference sequence). The CDR3 has 14 amino acids. V dropped 5 bases and J dropped 11 bases, with 24 bases sitting between them. This chain's CDR3 is CAWAGFPLSYGQYF. The DNA for the CDR3 is TGTGCCTGGGCAGGGTTCCCTCTATCCTACGGGCAGTACTTC.

The chain is built from TRBV7-3 and TRBJ2-3, with D unresolved. V lost 2 bases and J lost 4, with 10 bases in between. Germline V gives CDR1 SGHTA, CDR2 FQGTGA. The CDR3 has 14 amino acids. The CDR3 DNA follows: TGTGCCAGCAGCTTACTGCGGCTGGCAGATACGCAGTATTTT. It specifies CASSLLRLADTQYF.

The chain uses TRBV7-2 and TRBJ2-5; the D gene is possibly TRBD2 (5 bases). Between the trimmed V and J ends, which lost 5 bases and 5 bases, there was a span of 15 bases. CDR3 length equals 14 residues. Germline CDR1 reads SGHTA; CDR2 reads FQGNSA. CDR3 region: CASSPEVATETQYF. Here the CDR3 DNA reads TGTGCCAGCAGCCCCGAGGTAGCGACGGAGACCCAGTACTTC.

This sequence joins TRBV5-4 and TRBJ2-7, with a tentative D call TRBD2 (5 bases). CDR1 is SGHNT and CDR2 is YYREEE in the germline V gene (reference sequence). V was cut by 7 bases and J by 1 base, with 12 bases left in between. This CDR3 has 13 residues. In nucleotides, the CDR3 is TGTGCCAGCGGGAGTGGTGATTCCTACGAGCAGTACTTC. Its translation: CASGSGDSYEQYF.

The rearrangement uses TRBV19 and TRBJ1-2, with TRBD1 as a possible D gene (6 bases). CDR1 is LNHDA and CDR2 is SQIVND in the germline V gene (reference sequence). The germline V and J ends were trimmed by 6 bases and 3 bases, with 11 bases remaining between them. This CDR3 has 13 amino acids. The CDR3: CASRWGGDYGYTF. In DNA form, the CDR3 reads TGTGCCAGTAGATGGGGGGGCGACTATGGCTACACCTTC.

The chain combines TRBV7-9 with TRBJ1-1; D uncertain. CDR1 and CDR2 (germline): SEHNR, FQNEAQ (reference sequence). CDR3 size: 16 residues. The V gene lost 5 bases and the J gene lost 0 bases, with 16 bases spanning the gap. The CDR3 DNA reads TGTGCCAGCAGCCTGGGCATAACCCGTATGAACACTGAAGCTTTCTTT. Its translation: CASSLGITRMNTEAFF. Full variable domain (missing parts from reference TRBV7-9 and TRBJ1-1): DTGVSQNPRHKITKRGQNVTFRCDPISEHNRLYWYRQTLGQGPEFLTYFQNEAQLEKSRLLSDRFSAERPKGSFSTLEIQRTEQGDSAMYLCASSLGITRMNTEAFFGQGTRLTVV.

The table lists this clone with a few counts. The rearrangement links TRBV6-6 to TRBJ1-1; no definite D call. CDR1 and CDR2 from the germline V gene are MNHNY and SVGAGI (reference sequence). The ends were cut back, 2 bases at V and 4 bases at J, with 14 bases in the middle. This CDR3 has 15 residues. The CDR3 DNA reads as TGTGCCAGCAGTTACCCCCCAAGGAGGGTCACTGAAGCTTTCTTT. Translating it yields CASSYPPRRVTEAFF.

V gene TRBV29-1 combines with J gene TRBJ1-5; TRBD1 matches at 7 bases. Germline values: CDR1 SQVTM, CDR2 ANQGSEA. After removal of 6 bases from V and 7 bases from J, the junction contained 6 bases not matched to a gene. The CDR3 contains 12 residues. The CDR3 DNA follows: TGCAGCGTAGGAGGGGGCGACCAGCCCCAGCATTTT. This sequence encodes CSVGGGDQPQHF.

The chain has TRBV11-3 and TRBJ2-3, with D possibly TRBD2 on 6 matching bases. The V gene lost 5 bases and the J gene lost 5 bases, with 8 bases spanning the gap. Germline lookup yields CDR1 SGHNT and CDR2 YENEEA. CDR3 size: 12 residues. CDR3: CASSPGGDTQYF. The CDR3 nucleotides read TGTGCCAGCAGCCCCGGGGGAGATACGCAGTATTTT. The complete variable domain, with remaining parts taken from reference TRBV11-3 and TRBJ2-3, reads EAGVVQSPRYKIIEKKQPVAFWCNPISGHNTLYWYLQNLGQGPELLIRYENEEAVDDSQLPKDRFSAERLKGVDSTLKIQPAELGDSAVYLCASSPGGDTQYFGPGTRLTVL.

V usage is TRBV5-1 and J usage is TRBJ2-6, with 9 bases identical to TRBD1. Germline V gives CDR1 SGHRS, CDR2 YFSETQ. Trimming took 2 bases from V and 1 from J; bases not matched to a gene: 7. The CDR3 is 18 amino acids. The CDR3 protein is CASSFTGGSSSGANVLTF. In DNA form, the CDR3 reads TGCGCCAGCAGCTTTACAGGGGGCTCCTCATCTGGGGCCAACGTCCTGACTTTC.

This clone was counted between two and nine times. This sequence joins TRBV5-1 and TRBJ1-1, with 8 bases fitting TRBD1. V shed 0 bases and J 4 bases; nucleotides not matched to a gene: 8. Germline V gives CDR1 SGHRS, CDR2 YFSETQ. The CDR3 consists of 16 residues. The CDR3 coding sequence is TGCGCCAGCAGCTTGGCCTCGGGACAGGTTTCCACTGAAGCTTTCTTT. It translates to CASSLASGQVSTEAFF.

V gene TRBV21-1 combines with J gene TRBJ2-7; the table calls TRBD1, which could not be checked here. TRBV21-1 is recorded as a pseudogene. CDR3 length equals 14 residues. Here the CDR3 reads CASSRGQGVYEQYF. In DNA, the CDR3 is TGTGCCAGCAGCAGGGGACAGGGGGTATACGAGCAGTACTTC.

This clone has just one count. The rearrangement uses TRBV2 and TRBJ2-1, with 9 bases fitting TRBD1. This CDR3 region has 15 residues. The V gene end was trimmed by 6 bases and the J gene end by 6 bases; junction bases not matched to a gene: 9. CDR1 is SNHLY and CDR2 is FYNNEI in the germline V gene. The CDR3 loop is CASSPTGGGGNEQFF. CDR3 sequence (DNA): TGTGCCAGCAGCCCAACAGGGGGCGGTGGCAATGAGCAGTTCTTC.

V gene TRBV5-1 combines with J gene TRBJ2-7; TRBD1 agrees at 7 bases. This CDR3 is built from 17 residues. Germline CDR1 is SGHRS and CDR2 is YFSETQ. V dropped 4 bases and J dropped 2; count of bases not matched to a gene: 15. The CDR3 sequence is CASSQGEQGPKTYEQYF. The CDR3 nucleotides are TGCGCCAGCAGCCAGGGTGAACAGGGGCCAAAAACCTACGAGCAGTACTTC.

J is TRBJ1-2 and V is TRBV20-1; no firm D call. The CDR3 has 11 residues. Trimming pared 4 bases from V and 7 bases from J, leaving 10 bases between. CDR1 is DFQATT, CDR2 SNEGSKA, per germline (reference sequence). The CDR3 is CSATLTRGYTF. In DNA, the CDR3 is TGCAGTGCTACCTTGACACGTGGCTACACCTTC.

The V gene is TRBV28, the J gene TRBJ1-5; weak D call: TRBD1 (5 bases). Germline lookup yields CDR1 MDHEN and CDR2 SYDVKM. The CDR3 is made up of 15 amino acids. V lost 2 bases and J lost 4, with 12 bases in between. The DNA for the CDR3 is TGTGCCAGCAGTTTAAATCAGGGAAGGAATCAGCCCCAGCATTTT. Translation: CASSLNQGRNQPQHF.